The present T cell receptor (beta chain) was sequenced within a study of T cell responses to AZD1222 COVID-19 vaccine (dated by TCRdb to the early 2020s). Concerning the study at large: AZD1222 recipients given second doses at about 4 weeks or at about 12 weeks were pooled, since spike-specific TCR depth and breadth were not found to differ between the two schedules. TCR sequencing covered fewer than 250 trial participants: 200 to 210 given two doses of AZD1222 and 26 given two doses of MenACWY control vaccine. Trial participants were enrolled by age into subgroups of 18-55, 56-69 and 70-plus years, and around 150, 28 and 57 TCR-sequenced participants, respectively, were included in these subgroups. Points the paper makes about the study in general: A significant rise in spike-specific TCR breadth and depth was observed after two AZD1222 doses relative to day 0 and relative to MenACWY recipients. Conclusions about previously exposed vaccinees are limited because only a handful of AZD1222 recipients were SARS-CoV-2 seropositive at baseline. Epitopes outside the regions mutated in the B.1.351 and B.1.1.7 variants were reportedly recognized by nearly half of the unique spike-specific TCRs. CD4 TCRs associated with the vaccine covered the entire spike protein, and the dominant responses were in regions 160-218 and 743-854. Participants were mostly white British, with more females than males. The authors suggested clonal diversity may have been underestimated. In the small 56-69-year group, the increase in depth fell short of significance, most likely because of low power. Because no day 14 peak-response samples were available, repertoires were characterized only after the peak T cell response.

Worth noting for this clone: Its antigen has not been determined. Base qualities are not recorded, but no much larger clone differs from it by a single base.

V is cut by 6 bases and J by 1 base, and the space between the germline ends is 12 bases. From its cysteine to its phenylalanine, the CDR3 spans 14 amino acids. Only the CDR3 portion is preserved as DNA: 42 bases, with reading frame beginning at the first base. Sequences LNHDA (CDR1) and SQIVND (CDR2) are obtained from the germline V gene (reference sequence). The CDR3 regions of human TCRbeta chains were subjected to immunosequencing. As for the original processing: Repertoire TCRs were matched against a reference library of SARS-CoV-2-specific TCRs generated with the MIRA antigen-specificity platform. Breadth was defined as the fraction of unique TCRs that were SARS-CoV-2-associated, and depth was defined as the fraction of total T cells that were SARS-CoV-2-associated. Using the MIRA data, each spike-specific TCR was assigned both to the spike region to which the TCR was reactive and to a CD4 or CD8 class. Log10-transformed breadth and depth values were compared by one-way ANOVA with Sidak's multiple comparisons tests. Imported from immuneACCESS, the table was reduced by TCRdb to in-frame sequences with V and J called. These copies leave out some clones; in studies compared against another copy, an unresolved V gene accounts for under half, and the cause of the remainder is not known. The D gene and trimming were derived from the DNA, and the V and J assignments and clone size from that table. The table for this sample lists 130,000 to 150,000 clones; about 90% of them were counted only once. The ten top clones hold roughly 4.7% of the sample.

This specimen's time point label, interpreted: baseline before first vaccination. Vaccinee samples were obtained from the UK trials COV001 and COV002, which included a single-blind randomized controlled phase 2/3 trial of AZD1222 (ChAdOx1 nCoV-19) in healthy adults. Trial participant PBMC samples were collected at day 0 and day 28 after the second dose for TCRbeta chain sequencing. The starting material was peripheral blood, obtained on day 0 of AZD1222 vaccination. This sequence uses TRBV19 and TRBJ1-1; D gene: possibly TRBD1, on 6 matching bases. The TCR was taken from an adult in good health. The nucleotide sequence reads TGTGCCAGTAGGTCAGGGGAAGGGAACACTGAAGCTTTCTTT. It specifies CASRSGEGNTEAFF.